This T cell receptor (beta chain) was identified during a study of blood T cell repertoires in COVID-19 (dated by TCRdb to 2018 to 2021). With respect to the entire study: Samples covering the acute and convalescent phases of COVID-19 were provided by collaborators in the United States, Italy and Spain. The prospective study material was composed of cDNA or gDNA derived from T cells, B-cell-depleted T cells, or PBMCs. Subjects who had been exposed to COVID-19, were actively infected with it, or had recovered from it provided the deeply sampled blood TCRbeta repertoires that made up the dataset. The repertoires were released in a freely available public database meant as a resource for research on the immune response to SARS-CoV-2. The samples were drawn from the first 160 participants of the ongoing ImmuneRACE study and from 1,254 subjects provided by 6 global collaborators. Nearly every sample came with metadata listing a de-identified subject ID, COVID-19 status, age in years and sex. Where HLA class I and class II types were available, the types were taken from metadata supplied by the sample provider, not from assay-based typing. The research as a whole found: The amount of clinical and demographic metadata varied by source and participant and was provided uncurated.

In the prospective study, participants were about 18 to 100 years old, resided in about 25 geographic areas of the United States, and were enrolled through a virtual design. To assign participants to cohorts, the prospective study relied on clinical history that participants themselves reported in a screening survey and a study questionnaire. Recovered participants in ImmuneRACE Cohort 3 were defined by two consecutive negative NP/OP PCR tests, clearance by a healthcare professional, or resolution of symptoms. Mobile phlebotomists in the prospective study collected whole blood, serum and a nasopharyngeal or oropharyngeal swab from every participant. Prospective study participants could optionally give additional blood draws and questionnaires over an approximately 2-month period. Prospective study blood samples were shipped either frozen or at room temperature before DNA extraction. On this clone: This clone's antigen is unknown. No base-level quality is on record; no much larger clone is a single base apart.

TCRbeta CDR3 regions were amplified from genomic DNA using the immunoSEQ Assay, a bias-controlled multiplex PCR. Under the source paper's analysis protocol: Nucleated cell counts per sample were estimated from amplification of reference gene primers within the assay. To quantify the absolute abundance of each unique TCRbeta CDR3 rearrangement, sequence reads were collapsed and filtered. For each sample, productive Simpson clonality was calculated by taking the square root of Simpson's diversity index across productive rearrangements. The source is immuneACCESS, and TCRdb retained only in-frame sequences with V and J called. Part of the clones is not carried over; for the studies checked, unresolved V genes explain less than half of this, and the remainder is unexplained. The V and J calls and clone size are taken from that table; D and trimming were inferred from the DNA. Here the sample has some 350,000 clones; over 75% occur a single time. Approximately 1% of the sample is held by the ten biggest clonotypes.

The CDR3 has 18 amino acids, counting the end cysteine and phenylalanine. The DNA shown is the 54-base CDR3, in frame from base 1. V is reduced by 2 bases and J by 4 bases, leaving a spacing of 23 bases between them. Via the germline V gene (reference sequence), CDR1 is PRHDT and CDR2 FYEKMQ. The chain uses TRBV13 and TRBJ1-2; the D gene cannot be named for sure. The sequenced material came from PBMCs or T cells enriched from blood (not recorded which). This clonotype was obtained from a man younger than 35 who had recovered from COVID-19. For the CDR3, the sequence is CASSLSGRGLGSVYGYTF. The nucleotide sequence reads TGTGCCAGCAGCTTATCCGGGAGAGGTTTAGGGTCGGTCTATGGCTACACCTTC.